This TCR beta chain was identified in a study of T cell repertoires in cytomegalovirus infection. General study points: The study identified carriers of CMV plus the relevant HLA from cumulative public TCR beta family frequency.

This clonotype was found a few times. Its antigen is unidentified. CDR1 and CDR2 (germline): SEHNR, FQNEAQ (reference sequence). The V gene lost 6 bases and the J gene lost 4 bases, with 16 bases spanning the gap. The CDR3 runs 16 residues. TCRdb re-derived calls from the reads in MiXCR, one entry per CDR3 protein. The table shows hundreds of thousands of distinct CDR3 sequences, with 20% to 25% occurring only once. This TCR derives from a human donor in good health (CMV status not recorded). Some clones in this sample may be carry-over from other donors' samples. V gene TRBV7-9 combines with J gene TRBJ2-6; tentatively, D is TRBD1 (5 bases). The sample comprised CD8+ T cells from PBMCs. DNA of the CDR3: TGTGCCAGCAGTGCGACGTGGGGCACCGGGGCCAACGTCCTGACTTTC. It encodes CASSATWGTGANVLTF.